These 19 T cell receptor beta chains share one sample of origin, sequenced in a study of blood T cell repertoires in COVID-19. Libraries were prepared by immunoSEQ multiplex PCR; TCRdb keeps only in-frame clonotypes and omits some of them. This sample has tens of thousands of clones, with approximately 80% found just once. Sequencing input: peripheral blood. The source is a man aged 55 to 69 with COVID-19, enrolled during active disease.

This sequence joins TRBV5-1 and TRBJ2-3, with D hard to call. Germline assignment: CDR1 SGHRS and CDR2 YFSETQ. The CDR3 spans 13 residues. Deletions cut 1 base from V and 1 base from J, with 4 bases between. The CDR3 region is CASSLTGTDTQYF. The CDR3 DNA reads TGCGCCAGCAGCTTGACGGGCACAGATACGCAGTATTTT. Using reference TRBV5-1 and TRBJ2-3 for the parts outside the CDR3, the full variable domain is KAGVTQTPRYLIKTRGQQVTLSCSPISGHRSVSWYQQTPGQGLQFLFEYFSETQRNKGNFPGRFSGRQFSNSRSEMNVSTLELGDSALYLCASSLTGTDTQYFGPGTRLTVL.

The genes are TRBV6-2 or TRBV6-3 and TRBJ1-6, with 7 bases lining up with TRBD1. Trimming cost V 2 bases and J 6 bases; bases outside gene matches: 4. The CDR3 is 15 residues long. Germline CDR1 reads MNHEY; CDR2 reads SVGEGT. The CDR3 protein is CASSYKGQVNSPLHF. DNA of the CDR3: TGTGCCAGCAGTTACAAAGGACAGGTTAATTCACCCCTCCACTTT.

This chain links TRBV27 with TRBJ2-3, with a weak D call TRBD2 (5 bases). This CDR3 contains 15 residues. Trimming left V 3 bases short and J 1 base short, with 11 bases between. The germline V gene encodes CDR1 MNHEY and CDR2 SMNVEV (reference sequence). DNA for the CDR3: TGTGCCAGCAGTTTTCGTAGAGGGCGCACAGATACGCAGTATTTT. Translating it yields CASSFRRGRTDTQYF.

The rearrangement joins TRBV5-1 to TRBJ2-3; perhaps TRBD2 as D (6 bases). Germline CDR1 and CDR2: SGHRS and YFSETQ. V gave up 6 bases and J gave up 0 bases, with 17 bases separating them. The CDR3 has 16 amino acids. The chain's CDR3 is CASTMEGKGSTDTQYF. For the CDR3, the DNA is TGCGCCAGCACCATGGAGGGGAAAGGGAGCACAGATACGCAGTATTTT.

The V gene is TRBV18, the J gene TRBJ1-6; TRBD1 agrees at 7 bases. V lost 3 bases to trimming and J lost 8 bases; unmatched junction nucleotides: 4. This CDR3 spans 14 amino acids. Germline V gene sequence: CDR1 KGHSH, CDR2 LQKENI. The CDR3 region is CASSPGTAHSPLHF. The CDR3 bases are TGTGCCAGCTCACCCGGGACAGCTCATTCACCCCTCCACTTT. Based on the CDR3 plus reference TRBV18 and TRBJ1-6, the full variable domain is NAGVMQNPRHLVRRRGQEARLRCSPMKGHSHVYWYRQLPEEGLKFMVYLQKENIIDESGMPKERFSAEFPKEGPSILRIQQVVRGDSAAYFCASSPGTAHSPLHFGNGTRLTVT.

This clone is labeled medium-sized. This chain uses TRBV25-1 with TRBJ1-6, with D perhaps matching TRBD1 (5 bases). In germline, CDR1 is MGHDK, CDR2 SYGVNS. This CDR3 region has 15 residues. The ends were cut back, 7 bases at V and 9 bases at J, with 19 bases in the middle. Here the CDR3 DNA reads TGTGCCAGCACCCGGGGGGAATTTTGGAGTTCACCCCTCCACTTT. Translation gives CASTRGEFWSSPLHF.

The genes are TRBV11-2 and TRBJ2-7; 8 bases are shared with TRBD1. Germline V lookup: CDR1 SGHAT, CDR2 FQNNGV. The trim removed 6 bases at V and 0 bases at J, leaving 7 bases unmatched. This CDR3 has 15 amino acids. CDR3 in DNA: TGTGCCAGCAGATTGACAGGGGTTAGCTCCTACGAGCAGTACTTC. Translation gives CASRLTGVSSYEQYF.

V is TRBV29-1 and J is TRBJ1-5; TRBD1 matches 7 bases. With 5 bases clipped from V and 3 bases from J, the junction kept 7 bases outside the gene matches. The CDR3 is 14 amino acids. Germline loops: CDR1 SQVTM, CDR2 ANQGSEA. CDR3 loop: CSVRGTDPNQPQHF. The CDR3 DNA sequence: TGCAGCGTTAGAGGGACAGACCCCAATCAGCCCCAGCATTTT.

The chain has TRBV25-1 and TRBJ2-3; 12 bases match TRBD1. The CDR3 runs 17 residues. V lost 3 bases to trimming and J lost 4 bases; unmatched junction nucleotides: 8. Germline V lookup: CDR1 MGHDK, CDR2 SYGVNS. CDR3 coding DNA: TGTGCCAGCAGTGACCCCCCAGGGGACAGGGGGCCAGATACGCAGTATTTT. The encoded protein is CASSDPPGDRGPDTQYF. The complete variable domain, with remaining parts taken from reference TRBV25-1 and TRBJ2-3, reads EADIYQTPRYLVIGTGKKITLECSQTMGHDKMYWYQQDPGMELHLIHYSYGVNSTEKGDLSSESTVSRIRTEHFPLTLESARPSHTSQYLCASSDPPGDRGPDTQYFGPGTRLTVL.

J is TRBJ1-1 and V is TRBV14, with a weak D call TRBD1 (5 bases). V was clipped by 4 bases and J by 6 bases, with 15 bases between them. The CDR3 consists of 14 residues. From germline, CDR1 is SGHDN and CDR2 FVKESK. CDR3 amino acids: CASSRMQGIPEAFF. CDR3 nucleotide sequence: TGTGCCAGCAGCCGAATGCAGGGAATACCTGAAGCTTTCTTT.

The CDR3 is CASSPSGTRTPFF. CDR3 bases: TGTGCCAGCAGCCCTTCCGGGACACGAACACCTTTCTTT. This chain connects TRBV14 to TRBJ1-1, with D perhaps TRBD1 (6 bases). V gave up 4 bases and J gave up 12 bases, with 18 bases separating them. CDR1 is SGHDN, CDR2 FVKESK, per germline. This CDR3 is built from 13 residues.

This clone was seen a handful of times. The chain employs TRBV4-3 and TRBJ1-1; no clear D gene. V was shortened by 0 bases and J by 7 bases, with 12 bases between the two germline ends. Germline CDR1 is LGHNA and CDR2 is YSLEER. This CDR3 is 14 amino acids long. CDR3 sequence (DNA): TGCGCCAGCAGCCAAGAAGGGAGGCTTGGTGAAGCTTTCTTT. Residues: CASSQEGRLGEAFF.

This clone was observed a single time. The rearrangement joins TRBV7-9 to TRBJ2-7, with no clear D. This CDR3 spans 15 amino acids. Trimming took 1 base from V and 0 from J, leaving 10 bases between them. Germline lookup yields CDR1 SEHNR and CDR2 FQNEAQ (reference sequence). In DNA form, the CDR3 reads TGTGCCAGCAGCTTAGTTAGCAGATACTCCTACGAGCAGTACTTC. Its protein is CASSLVSRYSYEQYF.

A single count supports this clone. This sequence joins TRBV7-2 and TRBJ1-1; no definite D call. Germline V gene lookup returns CDR1 SGHTA and CDR2 FQGNSA. Trimming left V 5 bases short and J 6 bases short, with 19 bases between. This CDR3 spans 15 amino acids. The DNA of the CDR3 is TGTGCCAGCAGCCTCACTGCGGGCGCGTTGTCTGAAGCTTTCTTT. It yields the protein CASSLTAGALSEAFF.

The V call is TRBV11-3, the J call TRBJ2-7; 8 positions match TRBD1. The germline CDR1 and CDR2 sequences are SGHNT and YENEEA. J was trimmed by 7 bases and V by 5 bases; bases with no gene match: 10. The CDR3 length is 14 residues. CDR3 nucleotides: TGTGCCAGCAGCCGGACAGGGTTAGGAGGGGAGCAGTACTTC. It translates to CASSRTGLGGEQYF.

The rearrangement links TRBV4-1 to TRBJ1-6; D is unresolved. From germline, CDR1 is MGHRA and CDR2 YSYEKL. The CDR3 is 16 residues long. V dropped 1 base and J dropped 4 bases, with 11 bases sitting between them. The CDR3 reads CASSQGAGSYNSPLHF. The CDR3 DNA reads as TGCGCCAGCAGCCAAGGTGCAGGTTCTTATAATTCACCCCTCCACTTT.

This clone was observed a single time. The genes are TRBV28 and TRBJ1-2; tentative D call: TRBD1 (5 bases). In germline, CDR1 is MDHEN, CDR2 SYDVKM. The V end lost 10 bases, the J end lost 0 bases, and 15 bases lay between the germline ends. The CDR3 is made up of 14 amino acids. The CDR3, as DNA: TGTGCCATCCCAGCCGAGACAGCTAACTATGGCTACACCTTC. Protein product: CAIPAETANYGYTF.

The chain is built from TRBV19 and TRBJ2-2; TRBD1 matches at 9 bases. Germline lookup yields CDR1 LNHDA and CDR2 SQIVND (reference sequence). V dropped 1 base and J dropped 4; count of bases not matched to a gene: 4. The CDR3 totals 16 residues. The CDR3 DNA sequence: TGTGCCAGTAGTATAGTGGCGACAGGGGGCACCGGGGAGCTGTTTTTT. It codes for CASSIVATGGTGELFF. The full variable domain, rest sourced from reference TRBV19 and TRBJ2-2, is DGGITQSPKYLFRKEGQNVTLSCEQNLNHDAMYWYRQDPGQGLRLIYYSQIVNDFQKGDIAEGYSVSREKKESFPLTVTSAQKNPTAFYLCASSIVATGGTGELFFGEGSRLTVL.

This clone was seen once. The chain couples TRBV6-6 to TRBJ1-1, with D maybe TRBD1 (5 bases). Germline V CDR1 and CDR2: MNHNY, SVGAGI (reference sequence). V shed 0 bases and J shed 13 bases, with 21 bases lying between them. The CDR3 totals 15 residues. The CDR3 sequence: CASSYSKSGQTGVFF. CDR3 nucleotides: TGTGCCAGCAGTTACTCGAAGTCGGGGCAGACGGGGGTTTTCTTT.